One sample yielded the 30 T cell receptor beta chains listed below, sequenced in a study of control samples from healthy donors and cancer patients. The data were produced by immunoSEQ multiplex PCR, yet TCRdb's version contains in-frame clones alone and is incomplete. This sample carries about 98,000 clones, around 80% of them seen once, and the ten largest clones take under 12%. The sequencing sample was made of blood. Every receptor here comes from a woman aged 25-40 years in good health.

This chain uses TRBV29-1 with TRBJ1-3, with a tentative D call TRBD1 (5 bases). The CDR3 is 15 amino acids. Trimming removed 4 bases at V and 0 bases at J, with 13 bases between. Germline V CDR1 and CDR2: SQVTM, ANQGSEA. The CDR3 here is CSVVGTKVSGNTIYF. The CDR3 DNA reads TGCAGCGTTGTAGGGACCAAAGTCTCTGGAAACACCATATATTTT. The whole variable domain, remainder taken from reference TRBV29-1 and TRBJ1-3, is SAVISQKPSRDICQRGTSLTIQCQVDSQVTMMFWYRQQPGQSLTLIATANQGSEATYESGFVIDKFPISRPNLTFSTLTVSNMSPEDSSIYLCSVVGTKVSGNTIYFGEGSWLTVV.

The chain joins TRBV5-4 to TRBJ1-1; a weak D match, TRBD1 (6 bases). Trimming cost V 2 bases and J 0 bases, with 17 bases left between them. CDR1 and CDR2 (germline): SGHNT, YYREEE (reference sequence). The CDR3 consists of 17 residues. The CDR3 loop reads CASSFKTGGTLNTEAFF. CDR3 DNA sequence: TGTGCCAGCAGCTTTAAGACCGGGGGCACCCTGAACACTGAAGCTTTCTTT.

The chain joins TRBV11-1 to TRBJ1-1, with D possibly being TRBD1 (5 bases). The CDR3 is made up of 11 amino acids. V was trimmed by 6 bases and J by 5 bases, leaving 7 bases between them. Germline assignment: CDR1 SGHAT and CDR2 FQDESV (reference sequence). CDR3 amino acids: CASRKGTEAFF. In DNA, the CDR3 is TGTGCCAGCAGGAAGGGGACTGAAGCTTTCTTT.

The chain joins TRBV10-2 to TRBJ2-5; the match to TRBD2 covers 7 bases. The CDR3 has 13 amino acids. V gave up 0 bases and J gave up 5 bases; unmatched junction bases: 0. Germline V gene data show CDR1 as WSHSY and CDR2 as SAAADI. As DNA, the CDR3 is TGCGCCAGCAGTGAGTCACTAGCGGAGACCCAGTACTTC. It codes for CASSESLAETQYF.

The rearrangement links TRBV2 to TRBJ2-7, with TRBD1 matching 8 bases. There are 12 residues in the CDR3. Losses at the gene ends were 7 bases for V and 4 bases for J; bases not matched to a gene: 3. From germline, CDR1 is SNHLY and CDR2 FYNNEI. For the CDR3, the DNA is TGTGCCAGCACAGGGGGCCGTTACGAGCAGTACTTC. Its translation is CASTGGRYEQYF.

V usage is TRBV19 and J usage is TRBJ2-3; 12 bases align to TRBD1. Germline loops: CDR1 LNHDA, CDR2 SQIVND (reference sequence). J lost 3 bases, V lost 6 bases, and 13 bases had no gene match. The CDR3 runs to 18 residues. This CDR3 reads CASSINPSGQGATDTQYF. CDR3 DNA: TGTGCCAGTAGCATTAACCCTTCGGGACAGGGGGCGACAGATACGCAGTATTTT.

The chain couples TRBV3-1 (or the pseudogene TRBV3-2) to TRBJ2-3, with D possibly TRBD2 on 5 matching bases. V dropped 1 base and J dropped 0 bases, with 5 bases sitting between them. This CDR3 is 14 amino acids long. From germline, CDR1 is LGHDT and CDR2 YNNKEL (reference sequence). The CDR3 sequence is CASSQGTSTDTQYF. Here the CDR3 DNA reads TGTGCCAGCAGCCAAGGGACTAGCACAGATACGCAGTATTTT.

This clone was recorded once. This chain joins TRBV6-1 and TRBJ1-5; no definite D call. The V gene lost 3 bases and the J gene lost 2 bases, with 8 bases spanning the gap. The CDR3 spans 14 residues. The germline V gene encodes CDR1 MNHNS and CDR2 SASEGT. CDR3 residues: CASSDGWGNQPQHF. In DNA, the CDR3 is TGTGCCAGCAGTGACGGATGGGGCAATCAGCCCCAGCATTTT.

The rearrangement links TRBV7-8 to TRBJ2-3; 12 nucleotides agree with TRBD2. The germline V gene encodes CDR1 SGHVS and CDR2 FQNEAQ. The CDR3 is made up of 15 amino acids. The J segment lost 6 bases and the V segment lost 3 bases, leaving 4 bases of the junction unmatched. The CDR3 sequence: CASSFLAGGPDTQYF. CDR3 nucleotide sequence: TGTGCCAGCAGCTTCCTAGCGGGGGGGCCGGATACGCAGTATTTT.

The chain recombines TRBV6-6 with TRBJ2-1; possibly TRBD1 for D (5 bases). Germline values: CDR1 MNHNY, CDR2 SVGAGI (reference sequence). CDR3 length: 14 residues. V gave up 0 bases and J gave up 5 bases, with 8 bases separating them. In DNA, the CDR3 is TGTGCCAGCAGTTACTCGGGGCCGCACAATGAGCAGTTCTTC. This sequence encodes CASSYSGPHNEQFF.

This chain connects TRBV19 to TRBJ2-7; no clear D. Germline CDR1 and CDR2: LNHDA and SQIVND (reference sequence). V lost 8 bases, J lost 4 bases, and 9 bases lay in between. This CDR3 contains 11 residues. The CDR3 coding sequence is TGTGCCAGTGGGTCAGAGTACGAGCAGTACTTC. Its protein product is CASGSEYEQYF.

The CDR3 loop is CASSSSSRYTEAFF. Here the CDR3 DNA reads TGTGCCAGCAGCTCCTCTTCCAGATACACTGAAGCTTTCTTT. The chain recombines TRBV5-5 with TRBJ1-1; no clear D. The germline gives CDR1 SGHKS, CDR2 YYEKEE (reference sequence). CDR3 length equals 14 residues. V was trimmed by 3 bases and J by 3 bases, leaving 12 bases between them.

V usage is TRBV4-3 and J usage is TRBJ2-7, with D unclear. V was pared by 2 bases and J by 4 bases, with 12 bases between. The germline CDR1 and CDR2 sequences are LGHNA and YSLEER. The CDR3 runs to 14 residues. The CDR3, as DNA: TGCGCCAGCAGCCAATCGTCTGGATGGTACGAGCAGTACTTC. This encodes CASSQSSGWYEQYF.

The sample holds one count of this clone. The chain carries TRBV5-4 and TRBJ1-2; D is unresolved. Germline V gene lookup returns CDR1 SGHNT and CDR2 YYREEE (reference sequence). The CDR3 sequence is 14 residues long. Trimming shortened V by 0 bases and J by 4 bases, and 10 bases separated the two germline ends. The CDR3 region has the DNA TGTGCCAGCAGCTTGGCCGGGTCTGGCTATGGCTACACCTTC. It translates to CASSLAGSGYGYTF. Looking up the rest from reference TRBV5-4 and TRBJ1-2 gives the full variable domain: ETGVTQSPTHLIKTRGQQVTLRCSSQSGHNTVSWYQQALGQGPQFIFQYYREEENGRGNFPPRFSGLQFPNYSSELNVNALELDDSALYLCASSLAGSGYGYTFGSGTRLTVV.

This chain uses TRBV25-1 with TRBJ2-7; D remains unclear. CDR1 MGHDK and CDR2 SYGVNS come from the germline V gene. V dropped 6 bases and J dropped 3 bases, with 6 bases sitting between them. This CDR3 has 11 residues. The CDR3 bases are TGTGCCAGCAGGGTAGGCTACGAGCAGTACTTC. It translates to CASRVGYEQYF.

The chain couples TRBV14 to TRBJ1-1, with D perhaps TRBD1 (5 bases). The germline V and J ends were trimmed by 2 bases and 5 bases, with 15 bases remaining between them. CDR3 length: 15 residues. Germline V gene lookup returns CDR1 SGHDN and CDR2 FVKESK. The CDR3 is CASSQLPGSGTEAFF. The CDR3 DNA sequence: TGTGCCAGCAGCCAATTACCAGGGTCCGGGACTGAAGCTTTCTTT.

The chain has TRBV29-1 and TRBJ2-7; tentatively, D is TRBD1 (5 bases). The length of the CDR3 is 11 residues. With 4 bases removed from V and 3 bases from J, the gap between germline ends came to 7 bases. Germline assignment: CDR1 SQVTM and CDR2 ANQGSEA. CDR3 region: CSVAGLYEQYF. The CDR3 DNA is TGCAGCGTTGCAGGGCTCTACGAGCAGTACTTC.

This rearrangement joins TRBV10-2 to TRBJ1-2; D may be TRBD1 (5 bases). This CDR3 contains 12 residues. V lost 6 bases and J lost 2, with 7 bases in between. Germline CDR1 and CDR2: WSHSY and SAAADI. CDR3 sequence reads: CASRGGNYGYTF. CDR3 sequence (DNA): TGCGCCAGCAGGGGGGGAAACTATGGCTACACCTTC.

A word on this clone: This specimen includes other DNA sequences encoding the same CDR3. The chain combines TRBV18 with TRBJ1-1; D might be TRBD1 (5 bases). Germline V gives CDR1 KGHSH, CDR2 LQKENI. V lost 3 bases, J lost 5 bases, and 13 bases lay in between. The CDR3 loop spans 14 amino acids. The CDR3 protein is CASSPGGRGTEAFF. The CDR3 DNA reads TGTGCCAGCTCACCGGGCGGAAGGGGAACTGAAGCTTTCTTT. The variable domain in full, completed from reference TRBV18 and TRBJ1-1, reads NAGVMQNPRHLVRRRGQEARLRCSPMKGHSHVYWYRQLPEEGLKFMVYLQKENIIDESGMPKERFSAEFPKEGPSILRIQQVVRGDSAAYFCASSPGGRGTEAFFGQGTRLTVV.

The chain is built from TRBV3-1 (or the pseudogene TRBV3-2) and TRBJ1-3; TRBD1 matches 10 bases. V lost 3 bases and J lost 2; bases outside the gene matches: 4. Germline V gene sequence: CDR1 LGHDT, CDR2 YNNKEL (reference sequence). CDR3 size: 16 residues. CDR3 in DNA: TGTGCCAGCAGCCAGGGCGGACAGGGGGCTGGAAACACCATATATTTT. Its translation is CASSQGGQGAGNTIYF.

On this clone itself: The same CDR3 can be traced to other DNA sequences in this sample. This sequence joins TRBV30 and TRBJ2-7, with D unclear. Germline V gives CDR1 GTSNPN, CDR2 SVGIG (reference sequence). Trimming stripped 5 bases from V and 3 bases from J, with 8 bases between. CDR3 length equals 11 residues. This CDR3 reads CAWADGYEQYF. CDR3 in DNA: TGTGCCTGGGCAGATGGCTACGAGCAGTACTTC. The whole variable domain, filled in from reference TRBV30 and TRBJ2-7, reads SQTIHQWPATLVQPVGSPLSLECTVEGTSNPNLYWYRQAAGRGLQLLFYSVGIGQISSEVPQNLSASRPQDRQFILSSKKLLLSDSGFYLCAWADGYEQYFGPGTRLTVT.

V and J are TRBV12-5 and TRBJ2-5; 7 bases are a match to TRBD1. The germline V gene has CDR1 LGHNT and CDR2 FRNRAP. V shed 7 bases, J shed 7 bases, and the junction held 12 bases outside the gene matches. The CDR3 loop spans 14 amino acids. The CDR3 coding sequence is TGTGCTAGTGCAATCGGGACAGAGCAGGGGACCCAGTACTTC. Protein sequence: CASAIGTEQGTQYF.

The sample holds a few counts of this clone. The chain links TRBV30 to TRBJ1-2, with unresolved D. The CDR3 covers 13 residues. V was clipped by 3 bases and J by 4 bases, with 12 bases between them. Germline V lookup: CDR1 GTSNPN, CDR2 SVGIG (reference sequence). CDR3 sequence reads: CAWRPAASYGYTF. In DNA, the CDR3 is TGTGCCTGGAGGCCGGCGGCCAGCTATGGCTACACCTTC.

The chain combines TRBV9 with TRBJ2-5; possibly TRBD2 for D (5 bases). This CDR3 spans 14 amino acids. The V end was cut by 3 bases, the J end by 4 bases, with 13 bases between. CDR1 SGDLS and CDR2 YYNGEE come from the germline V gene. The CDR3 spells CASSATSVGETQYF. CDR3 nucleotide sequence: TGTGCCAGCAGCGCTACTAGTGTGGGAGAGACCCAGTACTTC. The whole variable domain, filled in from reference TRBV9 and TRBJ2-5, reads DSGVTQTPKHLITATGQRVTLRCSPRSGDLSVYWYQQSLDQGLQFLIQYYNGEERAKGNILERFSAQQFPDLHSELNLSSLELGDSALYFCASSATSVGETQYFGPGTRLLVL.

The J gene is TRBJ2-7, the V gene TRBV2, with D possibly matching TRBD1 (6 bases). The CDR3 runs to 12 residues. Trimming stripped 6 bases from V and 6 bases from J, with 12 bases between. CDR1 is SNHLY, CDR2 FYNNEI, per germline. Written as DNA, the CDR3 is TGTGCCAGCAGCGATACAGGGTTCGAGCAGTACTTC. This translates into CASSDTGFEQYF.

The chain employs TRBV20-1 and TRBJ2-5; weak D call: TRBD1 (6 bases). Germline V gene data show CDR1 as DFQATT and CDR2 as SNEGSKA (reference sequence). V shed 4 bases and J shed 1 base, with 10 bases lying between them. The CDR3 is 13 residues long. Here the CDR3 DNA reads TGCAGTGCTACTGACAGGAGCCAAGAGACCCAGTACTTC. It codes for CSATDRSQETQYF.

This clone was seen a handful of times. The chain joins TRBV12-5 to TRBJ2-7; TRBD1 matches at 8 bases. V gave up 1 base and J gave up 4 bases; unmatched junction bases: 6. CDR3 length: 15 residues. Germline V gene data show CDR1 as LGHNT and CDR2 as FRNRAP. The CDR3 spells CASGLGSGQVYEQYF. CDR3 nucleotide sequence: TGTGCTAGTGGTTTGGGATCGGGACAGGTGTACGAGCAGTACTTC.

The rearrangement joins TRBV15 to TRBJ2-3; TRBD1 aligns across 9 bases. CDR3 length: 16 amino acids. V shed 0 bases and J 2 bases; nucleotides not matched to a gene: 3. Germline CDR1 LNHNV, CDR2 YYDKDF (reference sequence). This CDR3 is CATSRDRTGATDTQYF. The CDR3, as DNA: TGTGCCACCAGCAGAGACCGGACAGGGGCCACAGATACGCAGTATTTT.

This clone was seen more than once but under ten times. This chain joins TRBV6-2 or TRBV6-3 and TRBJ1-5; 8 bases are a match to TRBD1. This CDR3 contains 15 residues. Germline assignment: CDR1 MNHEY and CDR2 SVGEGT. V lost 0 bases and J lost 7; bases outside the gene matches: 5. DNA for the CDR3: TGTGCCAGCAGTTACTCATCACAGGGGGGACAGCCCCAGCATTTT. Amino acid sequence: CASSYSSQGGQPQHF.

The V and J genes are TRBV5-6 and TRBJ2-7; D is uncertain. The CDR3 runs to 11 residues. CDR1 is SGHDT and CDR2 is YYEEEE in the germline V gene. V was clipped by 3 bases and J by 3 bases, with 4 bases between them. CDR3 sequence reads: CASSSLYEQYF. The CDR3 nucleotides read TGTGCCAGCAGCTCCCTCTACGAGCAGTACTTC.